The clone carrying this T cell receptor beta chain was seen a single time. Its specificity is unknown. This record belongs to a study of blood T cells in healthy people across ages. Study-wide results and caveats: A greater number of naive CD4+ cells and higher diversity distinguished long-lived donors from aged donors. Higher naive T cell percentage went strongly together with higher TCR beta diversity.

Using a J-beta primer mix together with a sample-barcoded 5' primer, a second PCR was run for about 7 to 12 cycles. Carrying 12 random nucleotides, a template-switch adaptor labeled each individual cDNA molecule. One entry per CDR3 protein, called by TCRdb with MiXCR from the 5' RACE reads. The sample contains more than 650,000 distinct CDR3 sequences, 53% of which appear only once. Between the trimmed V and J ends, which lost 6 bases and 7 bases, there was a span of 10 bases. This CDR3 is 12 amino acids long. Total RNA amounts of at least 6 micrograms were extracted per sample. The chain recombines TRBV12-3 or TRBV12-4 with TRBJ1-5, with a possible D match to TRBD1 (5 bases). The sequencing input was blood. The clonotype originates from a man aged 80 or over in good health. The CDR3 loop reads CASSWGFQPQHF. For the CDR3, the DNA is TGTGCCAGCAGCTGGGGGTTCCAGCCCCAGCATTTT.